Listed below are T cell receptor beta chains from one sample, sequenced in a study of T cell responses to AZD1222 COVID-19 vaccine. Generated by immunoSEQ multiplex PCR, the TCRdb table keeps only in-frame clones and is missing some. The sample lists roughly 190,000 clones; approximately 90% were seen once. The specimen comprised peripheral blood, sampled on day 0 of AZD1222 vaccination. The origin of the receptors is an adult in good health. Both conserved end residues are part of each CDR3. Fields, in order: clone size, D gene, J gene, V gene, CDR3 protein, CDR3 DNA. D genes are given only for firm matches. Size values are once, few and many counts, or a class for expanded clones, and some rows have none.

clone_size: once
d_call: TRBD2
j_call: TRBJ2-1
v_call: TRBV6-4
cdr3_aa: CASSLLAGGYNEQFF
cdr3_nt: TGTGCCAGCAGTCTACTAGCGGGGGGTTACAATGAGCAGTTCTTC

clone_size: .
d_call: .
j_call: TRBJ1-4
v_call: TRBV5-6
cdr3_aa: CASSLAPGGEKLFF
cdr3_nt: TGTGCCAGCAGCTTGGCCCCAGGTGGGGAAAAACTGTTTTTT

clone_size: .
d_call: .
j_call: TRBJ2-5
v_call: TRBV9
cdr3_aa: CASSVARGQETQYF
cdr3_nt: TGTGCCAGCAGCGTAGCCCGGGGCCAAGAGACCCAGTACTTC

clone_size: .
d_call: .
j_call: TRBJ1-2
v_call: TRBV7-2
cdr3_aa: CASSFQGIYGYTF
cdr3_nt: TGTGCCAGCAGCTTTCAGGGTATCTATGGCTACACCTTC

clone_size: .
d_call: .
j_call: TRBJ2-2
v_call: TRBV10-2
cdr3_aa: CASKGGVTGELFF
cdr3_nt: TGCGCCAGCAAAGGAGGGGTCACCGGGGAGCTGTTTTTT

clone_size: .
d_call: .
j_call: TRBJ1-3
v_call: TRBV2
cdr3_aa: CASSEGPGNTIYF
cdr3_nt: TGTGCCAGCAGTGAAGGTCCCGGAAACACCATATATTTT

clone_size: .
d_call: TRBD1
j_call: TRBJ1-5
v_call: TRBV19
cdr3_aa: CASSIRPGQGSNQPQHF
cdr3_nt: TGTGCCAGTAGTATCCGTCCGGGACAGGGCTCTAATCAGCCCCAGCATTTT

clone_size: .
d_call: .
j_call: TRBJ1-6
v_call: TRBV27
cdr3_aa: CASSSLTGLGPLHF
cdr3_nt: TGTGCCAGCAGTTCCTTAACAGGGCTGGGACCCCTCCACTTT

clone_size: .
d_call: .
j_call: TRBJ2-2
v_call: TRBV5-1
cdr3_aa: CASRKQGGRNTGELFF
cdr3_nt: TGCGCCAGCAGAAAACAGGGCGGTAGGAACACCGGGGAGCTGTTTTTT

clone_size: .
d_call: .
j_call: TRBJ1-5
v_call: TRBV10-3
cdr3_aa: CAISDHRDGSNQPQHF
cdr3_nt: TGTGCCATCAGTGATCACAGGGACGGGAGCAATCAGCCCCAGCATTTT

clone_size: few
d_call: .
j_call: TRBJ2-1
v_call: TRBV9
cdr3_aa: CASSVGGIPLNEQFF
cdr3_nt: TGTGCCAGCAGCGTAGGTGGGATCCCCCTCAATGAGCAGTTCTTC

clone_size: .
d_call: .
j_call: TRBJ1-1
v_call: TRBV29-1
cdr3_aa: CSVESGATEAFF
cdr3_nt: TGCAGCGTTGAGTCCGGGGCAACTGAAGCTTTCTTT

clone_size: .
d_call: .
j_call: TRBJ2-7
v_call: TRBV4-1
cdr3_aa: CASSQSLGGLGIYEQYF
cdr3_nt: TGCGCCAGCAGTCAATCTCTAGGGGGGTTGGGGATCTACGAGCAGTACTTC

clone_size: .
d_call: TRBD1
j_call: TRBJ1-2
v_call: TRBV27
cdr3_aa: CASSPPPGGGFYGYTF
cdr3_nt: TGTGCCAGCAGTCCCCCCCCAGGGGGGGGCTTCTATGGCTACACCTTC

clone_size: .
d_call: .
j_call: TRBJ2-3
v_call: TRBV5-4
cdr3_aa: CASSLRTAFSGHTDTQYF
cdr3_nt: TGTGCCAGCAGCTTGAGAACGGCCTTTTCCGGACACACAGATACGCAGTATTTT

clone_size: .
d_call: .
j_call: TRBJ1-2
v_call: TRBV9
cdr3_aa: CASSEGEDYGYTF
cdr3_nt: TGTGCCAGCAGCGAGGGGGAGGACTATGGCTACACCTTC

clone_size: .
d_call: .
j_call: TRBJ2-7
v_call: TRBV11-2
cdr3_aa: CASKGGIEQYF
cdr3_nt: TGTGCCAGCAAAGGGGGGATCGAGCAGTACTTC

clone_size: .
d_call: .
j_call: TRBJ2-5
v_call: TRBV7-6
cdr3_aa: CASSLLQETQYF
cdr3_nt: TGTGCCAGCAGCTTACTCCAAGAGACCCAGTACTTC

clone_size: once
d_call: TRBD1
j_call: TRBJ2-7
v_call: TRBV19
cdr3_aa: CASSESNRGYEQYF
cdr3_nt: TGTGCCAGTAGCGAATCAAACAGGGGATACGAGCAGTACTTC

clone_size: .
d_call: .
j_call: TRBJ1-1
v_call: TRBV6-4
cdr3_aa: CASSRQSGTEAFF
cdr3_nt: TGTGCCAGCAGCCGACAGTCCGGCACTGAAGCTTTCTTT

clone_size: .
d_call: .
j_call: TRBJ2-3
v_call: TRBV19
cdr3_aa: CASRDNPADTQYF
cdr3_nt: TGTGCCAGTAGGGATAACCCGGCAGATACGCAGTATTTT

clone_size: .
d_call: TRBD1
j_call: TRBJ1-4
v_call: TRBV14
cdr3_aa: CASSPYPGQGNEKLFF
cdr3_nt: TGTGCCAGCAGCCCGTACCCTGGACAGGGGAATGAAAAACTGTTTTTT

clone_size: .
d_call: .
j_call: TRBJ1-4
v_call: TRBV5-1
cdr3_aa: CASSLASANEKLFF
cdr3_nt: TGCGCCAGCAGTTTGGCATCGGCTAATGAAAAACTGTTTTTT

clone_size: once
d_call: .
j_call: TRBJ1-6
v_call: TRBV4-1
cdr3_aa: CASSQGRGSSPLHF
cdr3_nt: TGCGCCAGCAGCCAAGGCCGGGGGAGTTCACCCCTCCACTTT

clone_size: .
d_call: TRBD1
j_call: TRBJ2-7
v_call: TRBV15
cdr3_aa: CATSGDRGPYEQYF
cdr3_nt: TGTGCCACCAGCGGCGACAGGGGTCCCTACGAGCAGTACTTC

clone_size: .
d_call: .
j_call: TRBJ2-7
v_call: TRBV27
cdr3_aa: CASSISAGDRQLYEQYF
cdr3_nt: TGTGCCAGCAGTATAAGCGCGGGGGACAGACAACTATACGAGCAGTACTTC

clone_size: .
d_call: TRBD2
j_call: TRBJ2-6
v_call: TRBV19
cdr3_aa: CASSILPRGEGKKAGANVLTF
cdr3_nt: TGTGCCAGTAGTATACTCCCCCGAGGGGAGGGGAAGAAGGCTGGGGCCAACGTCCTGACTTTC

clone_size: .
d_call: TRBD1
j_call: TRBJ2-1
v_call: TRBV6-2/TRBV6-3
cdr3_aa: CASSYSTGGNEQFF
cdr3_nt: TGTGCCAGCAGTTACAGCACAGGGGGCAATGAGCAGTTCTTC

clone_size: .
d_call: .
j_call: TRBJ1-1
v_call: TRBV7-2
cdr3_aa: CASSLGGGLNTEAFF
cdr3_nt: TGTGCCAGCAGCTTAGGTGGGGGCCTTAACACTGAAGCTTTCTTT

clone_size: .
d_call: .
j_call: TRBJ2-3
v_call: TRBV7-9
cdr3_aa: CASSLYREDTQYF
cdr3_nt: TGTGCCAGCAGCTTATACCGGGAAGATACGCAGTATTTT